This note documents a single T cell receptor beta chain sequence. The CDR3 runs to 15 residues. CDR1 and CDR2 (germline): SGHRS, YFSETQ. Trimming stripped 0 bases from V and 1 base from J, with 8 bases between. Clones were read by immunoSEQ multiplex PCR, and TCRdb kept only the in-frame ones, dropping some. Of about 230,000 clones detected, about 79% appear once; the ten largest clones hold around 2%. The sample comes from a study of blood T cell repertoires in COVID-19. Study-level background: The United States, Italy and Spain provided the acute and convalescent COVID-19 samples. Sources were T cells, B-cell-depleted T cells, or PBMCs; the material itself was cDNA or gDNA.

Input material: peripheral blood. This receptor was taken from a man aged 35 to 55 who had recovered from COVID-19. The rearrangement joins TRBV5-1 to TRBJ1-3; possibly TRBD1 for D (5 bases). This chain's CDR3 is CASSLVGESGNTIYF. The CDR3 DNA is TGCGCCAGCAGCTTGGTAGGGGAATCTGGAAACACCATATATTTT.